Below are 2 T cell receptor beta chains sequenced from a single sample in a study of blood T cell repertoires in COVID-19 (dated by TCRdb to 2019 to 2021). The library was obtained by the immunoSEQ multiplex PCR assay. This is the immuneACCESS table as TCRdb keeps it, with only in-frame sequences that have V and J called. A part of the clones is gone; compared with another copy, unresolved V genes explain less than half, and the rest is unexplained. This sample is represented by hundreds of thousands of clones; 86% of them were singletons. Approximately 1.4% of the sample rests with the top ten. The material sequenced was peripheral blood. The receptor source for this set is a woman aged 25-40 years with active or convalescent COVID-19.

This chain links TRBV5-6 with TRBJ2-7; TRBD2 matches 11 bases. Looked up from germline, CDR1 is SGHDT and CDR2 is YYEEEE. The CDR3 has 16 residues. V shed 0 bases, J shed 1 base, and the junction held 3 bases outside the gene matches. As DNA, the CDR3 is TGTGCCAGCAGCTTGGCACCTAGCGGGGGGTCCTACGAGCAGTACTTC. Protein sequence: CASSLAPSGGSYEQYF.

The rearrangement joins TRBV27 to TRBJ1-1, with D maybe TRBD1 (5 bases). The CDR3 spans 15 residues. V was pared by 4 bases and J by 0 bases, with 12 bases between. Looked up from germline, CDR1 is MNHEY and CDR2 is SMNVEV (reference sequence). CDR3 bases: TGTGCCAGCAGTTGGAGCAGGGCGCTGAACACTGAAGCTTTCTTT. Its translation is CASSWSRALNTEAFF.